One and the same sample provided the 21 T cell receptor beta chains below, sequenced in a study of Graves' ophthalmopathy and Graves' hyperthyroidism. The TCR beta CDR3 regions underwent amplification from RNA transcripts. The first-round RT-PCR employed HTBI primers together with the Qiagen OneStep RT-PCR kit. A multiplex PCR was then performed as the second round. TCRdb called the multiplex PCR reads again in MiXCR, with one record for every CDR3 protein. This table holds more than 150,000 distinct CDR3 sequences, roughly 37% found once. Sequenced material: peripheral blood. These receptors were obtained from a woman between 40 and 50 years old with Graves' ophthalmopathy.

The V gene is TRBV6-1, the J gene TRBJ2-2; 7 nucleotides line up with TRBD2. The CDR3 covers 14 residues. V lost 11 bases to trimming and J lost 4 bases; unmatched junction nucleotides: 10. CDR1 MNHNS and CDR2 SASEGT come from the germline V gene. The CDR3 bases are TGTGCCGGGGAGGGTGTTCGGTCCACCGGGGAGCTGTTTTTT. It is translated as CAGEGVRSTGELFF.

There are many counts of this clonotype. This chain links TRBV20-1 with TRBJ2-7; 9 bases align to TRBD1. This CDR3 has 14 residues. Germline V gene lookup returns CDR1 DFQATT and CDR2 SNEGSKA (reference sequence). V lost 4 bases and J lost 6; bases outside the gene matches: 10. This CDR3 is CSATGGTGSLEQYF. The DNA for the CDR3 is TGCAGTGCTACCGGCGGGACAGGGTCGCTCGAGCAGTACTTC.

The rearrangement uses TRBV2 and TRBJ2-6, with TRBD1 matching 8 bases. The V segment lost 6 bases and the J segment 0 bases; nucleotides outside the gene matches: 10. The CDR3 runs to 18 residues. CDR1 and CDR2 (germline): SNHLY, FYNNEI. The CDR3 region has the DNA TGTGCCAGCAGGGAGCGACAGGGGACGAGCTCTGGGGCCAACGTCCTGACTTTC. It encodes CASRERQGTSSGANVLTF. Based on the CDR3 plus reference TRBV2 and TRBJ2-6, the full variable domain is EPEVTQTPSHQVTQMGQEVILRCVPISNHLYFYWYRQILGQKVEFLVSFYNNEISEKSEIFDDQFSVERPDGSNFTLKIRSTKLEDSAMYFCASRERQGTSSGANVLTFGAGSRLTVL.

As DNA, the CDR3 is TGTGCCAGCAGTCGTAATAGCGGGGCCTACGAGCAGTACTTC. This encodes CASSRNSGAYEQYF. The chain links TRBV11-2 to TRBJ2-7; 8 bases map to TRBD2. Losses at the gene ends were 6 bases for V and 2 bases for J; bases not matched to a gene: 6. The CDR3 is made up of 14 amino acids. Germline V CDR1 and CDR2: SGHAT, FQNNGV. Based on the CDR3 plus reference TRBV11-2 and TRBJ2-7, the full variable domain is EAGVAQSPRYKIIEKRQSVAFWCNPISGHATLYWYQQILGQGPKLLIQFQNNGVVDDSQLPKDRFSAERLKGVDSTLKIQPAKLEDSAVYLCASSRNSGAYEQYFGPGTRLTVT.

The genes are TRBV27 and TRBJ2-7; 7 bases fit TRBD2. The CDR3 totals 16 residues. Germline CDR1 MNHEY, CDR2 SMNVEV (reference sequence). The V segment lost 2 bases and the J segment 0 bases; nucleotides outside the gene matches: 7. CDR3 sequence (DNA): TGTGCCAGCAGTTTAACGGGTAGCGGGCGCTCCTACGAGCAGTACTTC. Protein: CASSLTGSGRSYEQYF.

This clonotype was detected ten times or more. Here the CDR3 reads CAISGTSGSFFTGELFF. DNA for the CDR3: TGTGCCATCAGTGGAACTAGCGGGAGCTTCTTCACCGGGGAGCTGTTTTTT. The chain is built from TRBV10-3 and TRBJ2-2; the match to TRBD2 covers 11 bases. Germline V gene lookup returns CDR1 ENHRY and CDR2 SYGVKD. V trimming: 4 bases; J trimming: 4 bases; junction bases outside the gene matches: 8. There are 17 residues in the CDR3.

This clonotype was seen more than once but under ten times. The chain uses TRBV12-3 or TRBV12-4 and TRBJ1-2, with 7 bases aligning to TRBD1. V shed 5 bases, J shed 3 bases, and the junction held 6 bases outside the gene matches. The CDR3 runs to 14 residues. CDR3 protein: CASSPPGQHYGYTF. The CDR3 DNA reads as TGTGCCAGCAGTCCCCCGGGACAGCACTATGGCTACACCTTC.

The chain is built from TRBV11-2 and TRBJ2-7, with D maybe TRBD1 (6 bases). Trimming removed 4 bases at V and 3 bases at J, with 13 bases between. This CDR3 is built from 14 residues. Germline V gene data show CDR1 as SGHAT and CDR2 as FQNNGV. The CDR3 spells CASSSVTGNYEQYF. The CDR3 region has the DNA TGTGCCAGCAGCTCTGTGACAGGCAACTACGAGCAGTACTTC.

This sequence joins TRBV24-1 and TRBJ1-1; no firm D call. The CDR3 runs to 12 residues. Germline CDR1 KGHDR, CDR2 SFDVKD. Trimming stripped 9 bases from V and 4 bases from J, with 11 bases between. In nucleotides, the CDR3 is TGTGCCACCGAAGGTTTTGGCACTGAAGCTTTCTTT. As protein: CATEGFGTEAFF.

Only one count was recorded for this clonotype. The chain couples TRBV12-3 or TRBV12-4 to TRBJ1-1, with D possibly matching TRBD1 (6 bases). V was trimmed by 4 bases and J by 11 bases, leaving 14 bases between them. The CDR3 spans 12 residues. The DNA for the CDR3 is TGTGCCAGCAGTTCCCTGGCCGACAGGGCTTTCTTT. As protein: CASSSLADRAFF.

This chain uses TRBV27 with TRBJ2-7; D tentatively reads TRBD1 or TRBD2 (5 bases each). V lost 3 bases and J lost 3, with 12 bases in between. Germline CDR1 reads MNHEY; CDR2 reads SMNVEV (reference sequence). The CDR3 totals 14 residues. The CDR3 coding sequence is TGTGCCAGCAGTTTCCGGGGCCTGGTCTACGAGCAGTACTTC. Amino acids: CASSFRGLVYEQYF.

The chain is built from TRBV6-5 and TRBJ2-5, with D perhaps matching TRBD1 (7 bases). Per the germline V gene, CDR1 is MNHEY and CDR2 is SVGAGI. This CDR3 has 16 amino acids. With 2 bases removed from V and 5 bases from J, the gap between germline ends came to 18 bases. In DNA, the CDR3 is TGTGCCAGCAGTTACGAGGAGGGACAGCCGAGGGAGACCCAGTACTTC. It codes for CASSYEEGQPRETQYF.

The chain is built from TRBV28 and TRBJ2-2; no firm D call. Germline V CDR1 and CDR2: MDHEN, SYDVKM. The CDR3 runs to 14 residues. V dropped 4 bases and J dropped 3 bases, with 9 bases sitting between them. CDR3 in amino acids: CASSSPGYTGELFF. CDR3 bases: TGTGCCAGCAGTTCCCCTGGGTACACCGGGGAGCTGTTTTTT.

The chain carries TRBV19 and TRBJ2-7; D tentatively reads TRBD1 or TRBD2 (5 bases each). Trimming stripped 5 bases from V and 5 bases from J, with 22 bases between. The CDR3 sequence is 16 residues long. Germline values: CDR1 LNHDA, CDR2 SQIVND (reference sequence). CDR3 in DNA: TGTGCCAGTAGTTCGACAGCTTGGGCGGGTGTCAACGAGCAGTACTTC. Amino acid sequence: CASSSTAWAGVNEQYF.

V and J are TRBV6-2 or TRBV6-3 and TRBJ2-2, with no clear D. Per the germline V gene, CDR1 is MNHEY and CDR2 is SVGEGT. The CDR3 extends over 14 amino acids. The V gene lost 6 bases and the J gene lost 8 bases, with 16 bases spanning the gap. The CDR3: CASRSIRTFGELFF. CDR3 in DNA: TGTGCCAGCAGGTCCATCAGGACCTTTGGGGAGCTGTTTTTT.

The rearrangement links TRBV7-9 to TRBJ1-1; D perhaps matches TRBD1 (5 bases). Germline V gives CDR1 SEHNR, CDR2 FQNEAQ (reference sequence). Trimming took 5 bases from V and 6 from J, leaving 13 bases between them. CDR3 length equals 13 residues. The CDR3 coding sequence is TGTGCCAGCAGCGCTAAGGAGGGGCCTGAAGCTTTCTTT. It specifies CASSAKEGPEAFF.

This clonotype was recorded many times. This chain connects TRBV7-2 to TRBJ1-6; D remains unclear. Germline V gene lookup returns CDR1 SGHTA and CDR2 FQGNSA. CDR3 length equals 14 residues. Trimming took off 5 bases at V and 7 bases at J, with 12 bases between the two ends. The chain's CDR3 is CASSPPGLNSPLHF. CDR3 DNA sequence: TGTGCCAGCAGCCCGCCGGGCCTCAATTCACCCCTCCACTTT. The full variable domain, with the rest looked up from reference TRBV7-2 and TRBJ1-6, is GAGVSQSPSNKVTEKGKDVELRCDPISGHTALYWYRQSLGQGLEFLIYFQGNSAPDKSGLPSDRFSAERTGGSVSTLTIQRTQQEDSAVYLCASSPPGLNSPLHFGNGTRLTVT.

This clonotype was observed a handful of times. The chain recombines TRBV6-2 or TRBV6-3 with TRBJ2-7; no reliable D call. The V end lost 2 bases, the J end lost 6 bases, and 8 bases lay between the germline ends. CDR1 is MNHEY and CDR2 is SVGEGT in the germline V gene. The CDR3 sequence is 12 residues long. The CDR3 DNA follows: TGTGCCAGCAGTTACGAGAGTTCCGAGCAGTACTTC. This codes for CASSYESSEQYF.

The chain couples TRBV6-5 to TRBJ2-7; 9 nucleotides align to TRBD2. The germline V gene encodes CDR1 MNHEY and CDR2 SVGAGI. This CDR3 has 14 amino acids. V dropped 2 bases and J dropped 7; count of bases not matched to a gene: 6. The CDR3: CASSYAATSGEQYF. Written as DNA, the CDR3 is TGTGCCAGCAGTTACGCCGCGACTAGCGGAGAGCAGTACTTC.

The chain uses TRBV6-1 and TRBJ1-2, with D unclear. The CDR3 extends over 14 amino acids. V shed 0 bases and J shed 3 bases, with 8 bases lying between them. Germline CDR1 and CDR2: MNHNS and SASEGT. In DNA form, the CDR3 reads TGTGCCAGCAGTGAAGCGCGTCAACACTATGGCTACACCTTC. Translation: CASSEARQHYGYTF.

J is TRBJ2-7 and V is TRBV12-3 or TRBV12-4; TRBD2 matches at 7 bases. CDR3 length equals 13 residues. V trimming: 6 bases; J trimming: 6 bases; junction bases outside the gene matches: 8. As DNA, the CDR3 is TGTGCCAGCAGCATGCGGGAGTTGGGCGAGCAGTACTTC. Translation: CASSMRELGEQYF.